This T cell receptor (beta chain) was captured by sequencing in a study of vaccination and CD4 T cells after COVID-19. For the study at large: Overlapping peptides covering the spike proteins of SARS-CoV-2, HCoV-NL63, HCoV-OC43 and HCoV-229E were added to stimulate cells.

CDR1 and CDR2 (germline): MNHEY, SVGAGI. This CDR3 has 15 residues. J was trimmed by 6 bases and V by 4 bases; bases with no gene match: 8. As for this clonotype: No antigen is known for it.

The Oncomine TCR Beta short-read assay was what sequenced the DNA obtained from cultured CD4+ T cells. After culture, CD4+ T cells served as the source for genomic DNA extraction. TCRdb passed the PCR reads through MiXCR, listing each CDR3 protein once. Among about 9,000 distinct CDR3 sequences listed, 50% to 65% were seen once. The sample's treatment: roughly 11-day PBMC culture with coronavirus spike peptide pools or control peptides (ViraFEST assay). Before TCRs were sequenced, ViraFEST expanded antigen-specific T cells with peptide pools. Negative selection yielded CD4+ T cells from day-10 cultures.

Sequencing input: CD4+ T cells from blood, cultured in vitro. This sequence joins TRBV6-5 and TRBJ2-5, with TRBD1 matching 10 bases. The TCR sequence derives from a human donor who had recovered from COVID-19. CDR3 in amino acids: CASSSSGTGVKTQYF. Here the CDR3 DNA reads TGTGCCAGCAGTTCCTCCGGGACAGGGGTAAAGACCCAGTACTTC.